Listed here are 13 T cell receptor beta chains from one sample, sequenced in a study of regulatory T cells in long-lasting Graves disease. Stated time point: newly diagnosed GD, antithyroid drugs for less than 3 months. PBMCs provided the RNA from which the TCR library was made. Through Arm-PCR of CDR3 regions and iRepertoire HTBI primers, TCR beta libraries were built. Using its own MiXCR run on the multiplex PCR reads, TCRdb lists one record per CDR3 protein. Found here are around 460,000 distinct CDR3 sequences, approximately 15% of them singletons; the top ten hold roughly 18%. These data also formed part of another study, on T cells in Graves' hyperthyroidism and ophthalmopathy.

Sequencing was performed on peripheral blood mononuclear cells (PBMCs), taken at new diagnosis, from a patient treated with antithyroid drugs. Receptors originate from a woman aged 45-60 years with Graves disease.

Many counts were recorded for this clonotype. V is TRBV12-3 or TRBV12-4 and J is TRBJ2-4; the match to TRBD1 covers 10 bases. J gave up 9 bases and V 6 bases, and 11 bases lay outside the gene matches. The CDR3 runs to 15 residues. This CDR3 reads CASSPETGGLVIQYF. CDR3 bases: TGTGCCAGCAGCCCTGAGACAGGGGGCTTGGTCATTCAGTACTTC.

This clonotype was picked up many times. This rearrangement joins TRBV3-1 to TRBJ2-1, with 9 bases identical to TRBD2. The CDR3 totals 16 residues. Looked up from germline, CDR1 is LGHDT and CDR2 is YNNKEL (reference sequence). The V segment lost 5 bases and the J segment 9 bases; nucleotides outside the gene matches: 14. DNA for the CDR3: TGTGCCAGCAGCTCAGCCCTTCTAGCGGGAAGGGGTGAGCAGTTCTTC. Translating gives CASSSALLAGRGEQFF.

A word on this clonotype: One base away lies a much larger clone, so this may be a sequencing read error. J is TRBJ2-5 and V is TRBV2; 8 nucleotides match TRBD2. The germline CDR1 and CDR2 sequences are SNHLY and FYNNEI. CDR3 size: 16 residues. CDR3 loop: CASRERGGGPYNEQYF. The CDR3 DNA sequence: TGTGCCAGCCGTGAACGGGGGGGCGGTCCCTACAATGAGCAGTACTTC.

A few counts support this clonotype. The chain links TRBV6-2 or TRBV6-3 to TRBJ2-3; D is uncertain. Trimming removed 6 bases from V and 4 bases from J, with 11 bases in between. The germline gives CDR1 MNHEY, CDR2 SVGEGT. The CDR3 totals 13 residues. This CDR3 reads CASRPSWADTQYF. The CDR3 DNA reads TGTGCCAGCAGGCCTAGTTGGGCAGATACGCAGTATTTT.

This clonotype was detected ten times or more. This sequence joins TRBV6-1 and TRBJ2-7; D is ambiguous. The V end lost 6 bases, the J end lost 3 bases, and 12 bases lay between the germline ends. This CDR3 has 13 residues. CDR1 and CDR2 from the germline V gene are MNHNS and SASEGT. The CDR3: CASRSRVGYEQYF. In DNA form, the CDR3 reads TGTGCCAGCAGGTCACGGGTAGGCTACGAGCAGTACTTC.

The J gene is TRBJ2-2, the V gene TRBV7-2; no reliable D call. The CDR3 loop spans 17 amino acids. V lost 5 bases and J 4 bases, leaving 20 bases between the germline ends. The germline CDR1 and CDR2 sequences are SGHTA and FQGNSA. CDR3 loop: CASSPSQDTTLTGELFF. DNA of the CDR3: TGTGCCAGCAGCCCAAGTCAAGATACGACTCTCACCGGGGAGCTGTTTTTT.

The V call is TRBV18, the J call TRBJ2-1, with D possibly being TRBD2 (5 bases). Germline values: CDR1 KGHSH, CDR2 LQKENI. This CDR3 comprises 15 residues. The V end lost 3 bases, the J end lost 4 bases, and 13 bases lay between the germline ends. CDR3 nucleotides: TGTGCCAGCTCACCTCTGAGCGGAGTGTACAATGAGCAGTTCTTC. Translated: CASSPLSGVYNEQFF.

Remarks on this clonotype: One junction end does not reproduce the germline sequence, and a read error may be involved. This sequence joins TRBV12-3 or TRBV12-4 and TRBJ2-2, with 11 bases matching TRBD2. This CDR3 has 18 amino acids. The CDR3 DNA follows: TGTGCCAACATCGTATCTGCCAATAGCGGGAGGGCAACCGGGGGGCTGTTTTTT. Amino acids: CANIVSANSGRATGGLFF.

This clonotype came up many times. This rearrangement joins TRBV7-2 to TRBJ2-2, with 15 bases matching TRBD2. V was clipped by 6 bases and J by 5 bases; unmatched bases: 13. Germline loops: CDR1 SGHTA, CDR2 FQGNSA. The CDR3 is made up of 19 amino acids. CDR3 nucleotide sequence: TGTGCCAGCAGACTGGGACTAGCGGGAGGAATTCGAGGGACCGGGGAGCTGTTTTTT. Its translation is CASRLGLAGGIRGTGELFF.

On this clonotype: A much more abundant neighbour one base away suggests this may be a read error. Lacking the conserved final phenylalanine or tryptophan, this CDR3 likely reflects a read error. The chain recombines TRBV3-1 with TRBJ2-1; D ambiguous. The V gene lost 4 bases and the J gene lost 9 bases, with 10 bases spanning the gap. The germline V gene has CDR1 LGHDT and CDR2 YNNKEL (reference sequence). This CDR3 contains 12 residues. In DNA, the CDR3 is TGTGCCAGCAGCCCCCGAGTTAGTGAGCAGTTCCTC. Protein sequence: CASSPRVSEQFL.

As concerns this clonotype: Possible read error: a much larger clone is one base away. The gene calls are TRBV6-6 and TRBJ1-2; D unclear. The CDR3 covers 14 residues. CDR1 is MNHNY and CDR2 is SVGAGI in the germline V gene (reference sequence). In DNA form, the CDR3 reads TGTTCCAGCAGTTACTCGAGAGGGAACTATGGCTACACCTTC. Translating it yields CSSSYSRGNYGYTF.

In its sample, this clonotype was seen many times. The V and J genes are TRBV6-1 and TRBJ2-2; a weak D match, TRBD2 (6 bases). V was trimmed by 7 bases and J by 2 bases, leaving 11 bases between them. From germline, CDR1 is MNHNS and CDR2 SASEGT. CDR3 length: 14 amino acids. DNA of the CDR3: TGTGCCAGCAAGGGACTGGTTAACACCGGGGAGCTGTTTTTT. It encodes CASKGLVNTGELFF.

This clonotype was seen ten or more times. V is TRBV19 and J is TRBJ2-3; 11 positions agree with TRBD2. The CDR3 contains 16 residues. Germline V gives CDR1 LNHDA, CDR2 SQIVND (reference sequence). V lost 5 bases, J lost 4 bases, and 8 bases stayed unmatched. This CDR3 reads CASSHETSGTADTQYF. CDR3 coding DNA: TGTGCCAGTAGTCACGAGACTAGCGGGACTGCAGATACGCAGTATTTT.